This entry describes one T cell receptor beta chain. This CDR3 is also generated by other DNA sequences in the sample. In the original workflow: Reference gene primer amplification gave estimated nucleated cell counts. Only in-frame clones appear in the TCRdb table, and some are missing; sequencing was by immunoSEQ multiplex PCR. That table is the source of V, J and clone size, and D and trimming were worked out from the DNA. Here the sample spans about 120,000 clones, around three quarters being singletons. The data stem from a study of blood T cell repertoires in COVID-19. Study background: PBMCs, B-cell-depleted T cells, or T cells were the source of the cDNA or gDNA that made up the material.

The CDR3 extends over 14 amino acids. Trimming stripped 4 bases from V and 3 bases from J, with 14 bases between. CDR1 and CDR2 from the germline V gene are SGHRS and YFSETQ. The J gene is TRBJ2-7, the V gene TRBV5-1, with D maybe TRBD1 (6 bases). The sample was peripheral blood. This TCR was sampled from a woman older than 75 with acute or convalescent COVID-19. The CDR3 coding sequence is TGCGCCAGCAGCGTGACAGGAGCGAACTACGAGCAGTACTTC. This encodes CASSVTGANYEQYF.